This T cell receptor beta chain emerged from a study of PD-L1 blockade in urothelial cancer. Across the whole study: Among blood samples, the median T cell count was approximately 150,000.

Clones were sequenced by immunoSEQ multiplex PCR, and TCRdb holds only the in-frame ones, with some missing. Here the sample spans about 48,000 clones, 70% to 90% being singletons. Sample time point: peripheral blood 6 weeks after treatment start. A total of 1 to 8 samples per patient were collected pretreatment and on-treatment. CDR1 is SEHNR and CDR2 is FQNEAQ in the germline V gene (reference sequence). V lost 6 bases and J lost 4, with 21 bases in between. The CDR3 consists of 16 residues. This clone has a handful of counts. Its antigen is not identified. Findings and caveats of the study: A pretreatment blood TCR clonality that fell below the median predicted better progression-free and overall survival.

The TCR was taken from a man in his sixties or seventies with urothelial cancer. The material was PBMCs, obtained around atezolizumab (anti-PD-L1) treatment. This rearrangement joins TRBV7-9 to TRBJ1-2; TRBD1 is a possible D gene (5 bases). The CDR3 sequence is CASSSPLQVTSYGYTF. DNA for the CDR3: TGTGCCAGCAGTTCTCCACTACAGGTGACAAGCTATGGCTACACCTTC.